This T cell receptor (beta chain) was identified during a study of radiation and T cells in renal cell carcinoma. Study findings and constraints: Top tumor clonotypes rose in blood 2 weeks post-radiation, then contracted. Without pretreatment biopsies, baseline tumor clonotype presence was undetermined.

Specified time point: blood 2 weeks post-SBRT. The treatment here: 15 Gy SBRT to primary tumor, nephrectomy 4 weeks later. Serial blood draws occurred at baseline and 2 and 4 weeks post-SBRT. The patient's renal cell carcinoma had clear cell pathology. V dropped 6 bases and J dropped 5 bases, with 10 bases sitting between them. Germline assignment: CDR1 MNHNS and CDR2 SASEGT. This CDR3 region has 12 residues. Profiling relied on immunoSEQ multiplex PCR, and the TCRdb table lists in-frame clones only, not all of them. Of some 120,000 clones in the sample, roughly four fifths were seen once. With regard to this clone: Its antigen is not known.

The source of this sequence is a man between 45 and 60 years old with renal cell carcinoma. The chain employs TRBV6-1 and TRBJ2-5; no reliable D call. Specimen: blood, collected from a patient whose treatment included radiotherapy and nephrectomy. CDR3 in amino acids: CASRLESETQYF. CDR3 coding DNA: TGTGCCAGCAGGCTAGAGTCGGAGACCCAGTACTTC.